A selection of T cell receptor beta chains follows, all from one sample in a study of OX40 agonist ivuxolimab in advanced cancers. Sequencing used immunoSEQ multiplex PCR; TCRdb keeps in-frame clones, though not all of them. Of about 29,000 clones listed, about 90% were seen once; the top ten hold over 7.5%. The sample here was CD4+ or CD8+ T cells sorted from blood, taken in a trial of the OX40 agonist ivuxolimab. Receptor source: an adult with an advanced solid tumor such as melanoma, head and neck, liver or kidney cancer. The CDR3 runs from the conserved cysteine through the conserved F or W. A D gene is named only where the DNA matches it firmly. Clone size, where shown, is once, few, many, or a class for clones that have expanded.

CDR3 protein	CDR3 DNA	clone size	D gene	V gene	J gene
CASSLGQGYEKLFF	TGTGCCAGCAGTTTGGGACAGGGCTATGAAAAACTGTTTTTT	-	TRBD1	TRBV2	TRBJ1-4
CASSLGMGVGTDTQYF	TGTGCCAGCAGCTTAGGGATGGGAGTTGGCACAGATACGCAGTATTTT	-	-	TRBV7-3	TRBJ2-3
CASSPTLDRIKETQYF	TGTGCCAGCTCACCTACCTTGGACCGTATTAAAGAGACCCAGTACTTC	-	-	TRBV18	TRBJ2-5
CASSPQETQYF	TGTGCCAGCAGTCCCCAAGAGACCCAGTACTTC	-	-	TRBV2	TRBJ2-5
CASSEVGLAGLPNEQFF	TGTGCCAGCAGTGAAGTAGGACTAGCGGGCTTACCCAATGAGCAGTTCTTC	-	TRBD2	TRBV2	TRBJ2-1
CASSATGGGQPQHF	TGTGCCAGCAGTGCTACAGGGGGCGGTCAGCCCCAGCATTTT	once	TRBD1	TRBV27	TRBJ1-5
CASSIILAGGPATGELFF	TGTGCCAGTAGTATAATTCTAGCGGGGGGGCCGGCCACCGGGGAGCTGTTTTTT	-	TRBD2	TRBV19	TRBJ2-2
CASTLENRGANSPLHF	TGTGCCAGCACCCTAGAGAACAGGGGTGCTAATTCACCCCTCCACTTT	-	TRBD1	TRBV7-9	TRBJ1-6
CASSPPLGLGTDTQYF	TGTGCCAGCAGCCCCCCTCTTGGGTTGGGCACAGATACGCAGTATTTT	few	-	TRBV9	TRBJ2-3
CASSQDGDYGYTF	TGTGCCAGCAGCCAAGATGGTGACTATGGCTACACCTTC	-	-	TRBV4-2	TRBJ1-2
CASSWVDPKGQETQYF	TGTGCCAGCAGTTGGGTGGATCCGAAGGGGCAAGAGACCCAGTACTTC	-	-	TRBV27	TRBJ2-5
CASSDRDRGFYEQYF	TGTGCCAGCAGTGATAGGGACAGGGGATTCTACGAGCAGTACTTC	-	TRBD1	TRBV2	TRBJ2-7
CASSLWWQEYGYTF	TGTGCCAGCAGCTTGTGGTGGCAGGAGTATGGCTACACCTTC	-	-	TRBV5-4	TRBJ1-2
CASSITRYEQFF	TGTGCCAGCAGCATTACGAGATATGAGCAGTTCTTC	once	-	TRBV7-2	TRBJ2-1
CASSLEGPFYEQYF	TGTGCCAGCAGCTTAGAGGGTCCGTTCTACGAGCAGTACTTC	-	-	TRBV7-9	TRBJ2-7
CASSLRGSSSYNEQFF	TGTGCCAGCAGCTTGCGGGGATCTAGCTCCTACAATGAGCAGTTCTTC	-	-	TRBV5-5	TRBJ2-1
CASSPGGYEQYF	TGTGCCAGCAGCCCGGGGGGCTACGAGCAGTACTTC	-	TRBD2	TRBV11-1	TRBJ2-7
CASSPWGGNMNTEAFF	TGTGCCAGCAGCCCTTGGGGCGGCAACATGAACACTGAAGCTTTCTTT	-	-	TRBV7-9	TRBJ1-1
CASIGGDNYGYTF	TGTGCCAGCATCGGGGGTGATAACTATGGCTACACCTTC	-	-	TRBV27	TRBJ1-2
CASSSGQGPDTQYF	TGTGCCAGCAGCTCGGGACAGGGTCCAGATACGCAGTATTTT	-	TRBD1	TRBV9	TRBJ2-3
CASSLQGLSEAFF	TGTGCCAGCAGTCTACAGGGGCTGAGTGAAGCTTTCTTT	once	TRBD1	TRBV14	TRBJ1-1
CASSLNTASGNTIYF	TGTGCCAGCAGCTTAAACACAGCGTCTGGAAACACCATATATTTT	-	-	TRBV7-9	TRBJ1-3
CAWSVGGLHQPQHF	TGTGCCTGGAGTGTTGGGGGGCTCCATCAGCCCCAGCATTTT	-	-	TRBV30	TRBJ1-5
CASSQGATRGRGGEQYF	TGCGCCAGCAGCCAAGGAGCCACGAGGGGCAGGGGAGGCGAGCAGTACTTC	-	-	TRBV4-1	TRBJ2-7
CASSYDRSSYEQYF	TGCGCCAGCAGCTACGACAGGAGCTCCTACGAGCAGTACTTC	-	-	TRBV5-1	TRBJ2-7
CAWSVVTPGYTF	TGTGCCTGGAGTGTAGTGACTCCGGGCTACACCTTC	-	-	TRBV30	TRBJ1-2
CASSLPGLANNEQFF	TGTGCCAGCAGTTTGCCGGGACTAGCGAACAATGAGCAGTTCTTC	-	TRBD2	TRBV11-2	TRBJ2-1
CASSYGFTDEQFF	TGTGCCAGCAGTTACGGATTTACAGATGAGCAGTTCTTC	-	-	TRBV6-5	TRBJ2-1
CASSGAGADTQYF	TGTGCCAGCAGCGGAGCGGGAGCAGATACGCAGTATTTT	-	TRBD2	TRBV9	TRBJ2-3
CASSPQGRATGELFF	TGTGCCAGCAGCCCCCAAGGGAGGGCCACCGGGGAGCTGTTTTTT	-	TRBD2	TRBV9	TRBJ2-2
CASSNAGIQETQYF	TGTGCCAGCAGCAATGCCGGGATCCAAGAGACCCAGTACTTC	-	-	TRBV9	TRBJ2-5
CASSLVGGATTDTQYF	TGTGCCAGCAGCTTAGTAGGGGGGGCGACCACAGATACGCAGTATTTT	once	-	TRBV7-2	TRBJ2-3
CASSAVQGVAYEQYF	TGCGCCAGCAGTGCAGTTCAGGGGGTCGCCTACGAGCAGTACTTC	-	TRBD1	TRBV10-2	TRBJ2-7
CASSQDRFGTGAPGANVLTF	TGCGCCAGCAGCCAAGATAGATTTGGGACAGGGGCCCCTGGGGCCAACGTCCTGACTTTC	large	TRBD1	TRBV4-3	TRBJ2-6
CASSLAGSIYEQYF	TGTGCCAGCAGCTTAGCGGGGTCGATCTACGAGCAGTACTTC	-	TRBD2	TRBV5-4	TRBJ2-7
CASSHGPQSYGYTF	TGTGCCAGCAGTCACGGGCCGCAATCCTATGGCTACACCTTC	-	-	TRBV11-1	TRBJ1-2
CASSLRGGGPPSGANVLTF	TGTGCCAGCAGTTTAAGAGGGGGCGGGCCTCCCTCTGGGGCCAACGTCCTGACTTTC	-	TRBD1	TRBV28	TRBJ2-6
CASSQVFPASSSYEQYF	TGTGCCAGCAGCCAGGTCTTTCCGGCCAGCAGCTCCTACGAGCAGTACTTC	-	-	TRBV4-2	TRBJ2-7
CASSIGTGADTQYF	TGTGCCAGTAGTATAGGGACAGGGGCAGATACGCAGTATTTT	-	TRBD1	TRBV19	TRBJ2-3
CASRLAHVWLAGVNEQFF	TGTGCAAGTCGCTTAGCGCACGTCTGGCTAGCGGGAGTAAATGAGCAGTTCTTC	-	-	TRBV12-2	TRBJ2-1
CASSRGDADTEAFF	TGTGCCAGTAGTAGGGGGGATGCGGACACTGAAGCTTTCTTT	-	-	TRBV19	TRBJ1-1
CASSQEQGGTDTQYF	TGTGCCAGCAGCCAAGAACAGGGGGGCACAGATACGCAGTATTTT	-	TRBD1	TRBV4-2	TRBJ2-3
CASSQKSEGNTEAFF	TGCGCCAGCAGTCAAAAAAGCGAAGGGAACACTGAAGCTTTCTTT	-	-	TRBV5-1	TRBJ1-1
CASSDEYGYTF	TGTGCCAGCAGTGACGAGTATGGCTACACCTTC	once	-	TRBV2	TRBJ1-2
CASSQGTANTGELFF	TGCGCCAGCAGCCAGGGGACAGCGAACACCGGGGAGCTGTTTTTT	-	TRBD1	TRBV4-3	TRBJ2-2
CASSQGTGDTYEQYF	TGCGCCAGCAGCCAAGGGACAGGGGACACCTACGAGCAGTACTTC	-	TRBD1	TRBV4-1	TRBJ2-7
CASRGTGNSPLHF	TGTGCCAGTAGGGGGACAGGGAATTCACCCCTCCACTTT	-	TRBD1	TRBV19	TRBJ1-6
CASSVASGSAWTDTQYF	TGTGCCAGCAGCGTAGCTTCCGGTAGCGCATGGACAGATACGCAGTATTTT	-	-	TRBV9	TRBJ2-3
CASSGENYGYTF	TGCGCCAGCTCAGGCGAGAACTATGGCTACACCTTC	once	-	TRBV5-1	TRBJ1-2
CSAIQAGYTF	TGCAGTGCTATACAGGCGGGCTACACCTTC	-	-	TRBV20-1	TRBJ1-2